The subject of this entry is one T cell receptor beta chain. This specimen comes from a study of control samples from healthy donors and cancer patients. Sequencing was performed with immunoSEQ multiplex PCR; in TCRdb, only in-frame clones are kept and a portion is missing. The top ten clones hold around 9% of a sample with 120,000 or so clones, more than 75% of them seen once. V lost 4 bases to trimming and J lost 4 bases, with 14 bases between them. The CDR3 covers 16 residues. Germline loops: CDR1 MNHEY, CDR2 SVGAGI. The chain carries TRBV6-5 and TRBJ1-6; perhaps TRBD1 as D (6 bases). What was sequenced was blood. The clonotype originates from a man between 35 and 55 years old in good health. CDR3 region: CASSFGGQRYNSPLHF. In DNA, the CDR3 is TGTGCCAGCAGTTTTGGAGGACAGAGATATAATTCACCCCTCCACTTT.